The 27 T cell receptor beta chains below all came from one sample that was sequenced in a study of shared clonotypes between healthy human individuals (dated by TCRdb to 2018 to 2021). The library was produced with the immunoSEQ multiplex PCR assay. The clones in this table, taken by TCRdb from immuneACCESS, are in-frame only. Not every clone is retained; where verified, under half of the shortfall comes from an unresolved V gene, and the cause of the rest is unknown. In this sample the table shows over a million clones, approximately 98% of which occur a single time. Roughly 0.4% of the sample comes from the top ten. The specimen sequenced was naive CD4+ T cells sorted from blood. Sample cell subset or site, as interpreted from the label and publication: CD45RA+ positively selected. The source is a man aged 25-45 years in good health.

The gene calls are TRBV4-3 and TRBJ1-2, with D unresolved. The CDR3 has 17 residues. V was trimmed by 0 bases and J by 7 bases, leaving 21 bases between them. Germline loops: CDR1 LGHNA, CDR2 YSLEER. The CDR3 DNA reads as TGCGCCAGCAGCCAAGATCAAGGCAGCACACGGTCGAGTGGCTACACCTTC. Translating it yields CASSQDQGSTRSSGYTF.

The chain recombines TRBV13 with TRBJ2-7; D could derive from TRBD1 or TRBD2 (6 bases each). V gave up 3 bases and J gave up 0 bases, with 9 bases separating them. The CDR3 totals 14 residues. Germline V gene sequence: CDR1 PRHDT, CDR2 FYEKMQ (reference sequence). The CDR3 spells CASSFGGRSYEQYF. Written as DNA, the CDR3 is TGTGCCAGCAGCTTTGGGGGGCGCTCCTACGAGCAGTACTTC.

Regarding this clone: The sample holds other DNA sequences that translate to the same CDR3. The V call is TRBV5-1, the J call TRBJ2-5; tentative D call: TRBD1 (5 bases). The germline V gene has CDR1 SGHRS and CDR2 YFSETQ. The CDR3 is 14 amino acids. V was shortened by 1 base and J by 5 bases, with 12 bases between the two germline ends. CDR3 sequence (DNA): TGCGCCAGCAGCTTGCAGGGATCAGGCGAGACCCAGTACTTC. This translates into CASSLQGSGETQYF.

The chain joins TRBV6-1 to TRBJ2-2; D ambiguous. This CDR3 is 14 amino acids long. The V and J ends lost 1 base and 10 bases respectively, with 13 bases between them. Germline-derived CDR1 and CDR2 are MNHNS and SASEGT. DNA for the CDR3: TGTGCCAGCAGTGAAGTCCCGGGCGTGGAGGAGCTGTTTTTT. Amino acids: CASSEVPGVEELFF.

The chain carries TRBV7-6 and TRBJ1-1; no definite D call. The CDR3 totals 12 residues. Trimming cost V 4 bases and J 4 bases, with 7 bases left between them. CDR1 and CDR2 from the germline V gene are SGHVS and FNYEAQ. The CDR3 here is CASSSRSTEAFF. DNA for the CDR3: TGTGCCAGCAGCTCTCGGAGCACTGAAGCTTTCTTT.

The chain combines TRBV5-1 with TRBJ2-3; D is perhaps TRBD2 (6 bases). Germline values: CDR1 SGHRS, CDR2 YFSETQ. This CDR3 is 16 amino acids long. The V end lost 0 bases, the J end lost 1 base, and 12 bases lay between the germline ends. CDR3 loop: CASSLAEGSGTDTQYF. As DNA, the CDR3 is TGCGCCAGCAGCTTGGCGGAGGGGAGCGGCACAGATACGCAGTATTTT.

The genes are TRBV27 and TRBJ2-5; the match to TRBD2 covers 15 bases. The CDR3 contains 21 residues. The ends lost 5 bases at V and 2 bases at J; junction bases unmatched: 18. From germline, CDR1 is MNHEY and CDR2 SMNVEV (reference sequence). The CDR3 DNA reads as TGTGCCAGCAGTGCCCGACTTCCCGGGACTAGCGGGAGGATGGAGCAAGAGACCCAGTACTTC. Translation: CASSARLPGTSGRMEQETQYF.

The genes are TRBV6-5 and TRBJ2-2; weak D call: TRBD2 (5 bases). Germline CDR1 MNHEY, CDR2 SVGAGI. This CDR3 comprises 16 residues. V shed 4 bases and J shed 4 bases, with 16 bases lying between them. The CDR3 DNA reads as TGTGCCAGCAGTTCCCCCTCGGGGTCGAGCACCGGGGAGCTGTTTTTT. This gives the protein CASSSPSGSSTGELFF.

In DNA, the CDR3 is TGTGCCAGCAGTGAAGCTAGGGGTTGGCTGTACGAGCAGTACTTC. It encodes CASSEARGWLYEQYF. The rearrangement links TRBV6-1 to TRBJ2-7; possibly TRBD1 for D (5 bases). The V end lost 0 bases, the J end lost 4 bases, and 13 bases lay between the germline ends. Germline CDR1 and CDR2: MNHNS and SASEGT. The CDR3 spans 15 residues.

The chain combines TRBV11-2 with TRBJ2-7, with D possibly TRBD1 on 5 matching bases. The CDR3 covers 14 residues. Germline-derived CDR1 and CDR2 are SGHAT and FQNNGV. Deletions cut 5 bases from V and 0 bases from J, with 11 bases between. The CDR3 bases are TGTGCCAGCAGCCCAACGACAGACTCCTACGAGCAGTACTTC. Amino acid sequence: CASSPTTDSYEQYF.

The genes are TRBV5-8 and TRBJ2-7, with D tentatively TRBD1 or TRBD2 (5 bases each). CDR3 length: 15 amino acids. Germline loops: CDR1 SGHTS, CDR2 YDEGEE. V lost 4 bases, J lost 3 bases, and 17 bases lay in between. CDR3 residues: CASSPRGAGSYEQYF. The CDR3 region has the DNA TGTGCCAGCAGCCCCAGAGGGGCAGGCAGCTACGAGCAGTACTTC.

V is TRBV5-1 and J is TRBJ2-7, with 13 bases matching TRBD2. The CDR3 covers 19 residues. V shed 3 bases and J 7 bases; nucleotides not matched to a gene: 19. CDR1 SGHRS and CDR2 YFSETQ come from the germline V gene. The CDR3 coding sequence is TGCGCCAGCAGCTCGCCGACAGGAACTAGCGGGAGGGATTCGGAAGAGCAGTACTTC. Translation gives CASSSPTGTSGRDSEEQYF.

The chain couples TRBV25-1 to TRBJ1-4; the D gene is possibly TRBD1 (6 bases). The CDR3 loop spans 15 amino acids. CDR1 and CDR2 from the germline V gene are MGHDK and SYGVNS. V was trimmed by 3 bases and J by 8 bases, leaving 16 bases between them. The CDR3 region has the DNA TGTGCCAGCAGTGACCCCGGGGGCGGGGGGGAAAAACTGTTTTTT. Translating it yields CASSDPGGGGEKLFF.

This sequence joins TRBV10-3 and TRBJ2-5, with TRBD2 identical over 7 bases. This CDR3 has 16 residues. V was clipped by 5 bases and J by 3 bases; unmatched bases: 12. CDR1 ENHRY and CDR2 SYGVKD come from the germline V gene. For the CDR3, the DNA is TGTGCCATCAGTTCCAGTCGGAGCGGGGACGAAGAGACCCAGTACTTC. Its translation: CAISSSRSGDEETQYF.

CDR3 sequence: CASSRYRVDTGELFF. In DNA form, the CDR3 reads TGTGCCAGCAGCCGCTACCGGGTTGACACCGGGGAGCTGTTTTTT. This chain uses TRBV6-5 with TRBJ2-2; D is undetermined. Germline loops: CDR1 MNHEY, CDR2 SVGAGI. This CDR3 contains 15 residues. V was pared by 6 bases and J by 3 bases, with 14 bases between.

The gene calls are TRBV5-6 and TRBJ2-3; D ambiguous. The CDR3 consists of 14 residues. Germline CDR1 reads SGHDT; CDR2 reads YYEEEE. V was shortened by 4 bases and J by 0 bases, with 9 bases between the two germline ends. The CDR3 spells CASSPERSTDTQYF. DNA of the CDR3: TGTGCCAGCAGCCCTGAACGAAGCACAGATACGCAGTATTTT.

In regard to this clone: Other DNA variants within this sample encode the same CDR3. The chain carries TRBV5-1 and TRBJ1-1, with TRBD1 matching 8 bases. V shed 4 bases and J 4 bases; nucleotides not matched to a gene: 6. This CDR3 has 14 amino acids. Germline V gene data show CDR1 as SGHRS and CDR2 as YFSETQ. The CDR3 bases are TGCGCCAGCAGCCGAGACAGGGGAACCACTGAAGCTTTCTTT. Its translation: CASSRDRGTTEAFF.

The sample holds one count of this clone. The sample has other DNA sequences that encode this CDR3 too. The genes are TRBV20-1 and TRBJ1-1; no reliable D call. In germline, CDR1 is DFQATT, CDR2 SNEGSKA (reference sequence). CDR3 size: 11 residues. Trimming removed 2 bases from V and 1 base from J, with 2 bases in between. The CDR3 DNA reads as TGCAGTGCTAGAAAGAACACTGAAGCTTTCTTT. Translated, it gives CSARKNTEAFF.

V is TRBV11-1 and J is TRBJ2-5; 16 positions match TRBD2. Germline assignment: CDR1 SGHAT and CDR2 FQDESV (reference sequence). J gave up 4 bases and V 1 base, and 6 bases lay outside the gene matches. The CDR3 is 18 residues long. The CDR3 region is CASSLGGLAGGIPETQYF. DNA for the CDR3: TGTGCCAGCAGCTTAGGGGGACTAGCGGGAGGGATTCCAGAGACCCAGTACTTC.

The chain uses TRBV9 and TRBJ2-3, with 10 bases lining up with TRBD2. V lost 6 bases and J lost 5; bases outside the gene matches: 3. The CDR3 loop spans 13 amino acids. The germline V gene has CDR1 SGDLS and CDR2 YYNGEE. The CDR3 region is CASTRTSGDTQYF. CDR3 sequence (DNA): TGTGCCAGCACCAGGACTAGCGGAGATACGCAGTATTTT.

V gene TRBV30 combines with J gene TRBJ2-7, with D maybe TRBD2 (5 bases). The CDR3 has 12 amino acids. Germline CDR1 is GTSNPN and CDR2 is SVGIG (reference sequence). Deletions cut 4 bases from V and 3 bases from J, with 10 bases between. For the CDR3, the DNA is TGTGCCTGGACAGCGACTAACTACGAGCAGTACTTC. Its translation: CAWTATNYEQYF. Combining the CDR3 with reference TRBV30 and TRBJ2-7 gives the whole variable domain SQTIHQWPATLVQPVGSPLSLECTVEGTSNPNLYWYRQAAGRGLQLLFYSVGIGQISSEVPQNLSASRPQDRQFILSSKKLLLSDSGFYLCAWTATNYEQYFGPGTRLTVT.

V gene TRBV27 combines with J gene TRBJ2-3, with 13 bases matching TRBD2. V trimming: 6 bases; J trimming: 3 bases; junction bases outside the gene matches: 0. CDR1 MNHEY and CDR2 SMNVEV come from the germline V gene (reference sequence). The CDR3 loop spans 14 amino acids. CDR3 protein: CASRGLAGTDTQYF. The CDR3 region has the DNA TGTGCCAGCAGGGGACTAGCGGGAACAGATACGCAGTATTTT.

Turning to this clone: The same CDR3 arises from other DNA sequences in this sample as well. The CDR3 region is CASSLALSGSSYNEQFF. CDR3 nucleotides: TGCGCCAGCAGCTTGGCCCTGAGCGGAAGCTCCTACAATGAGCAGTTCTTC. This chain connects TRBV5-1 to TRBJ2-1; a possible D gene is TRBD2 (5 bases). The germline CDR1 and CDR2 sequences are SGHRS and YFSETQ. This CDR3 is 17 amino acids long. Trimming stripped 0 bases from V and 0 bases from J, with 13 bases between.

For this clone: At the DNA level, this CDR3 is encoded by other sequences in the same sample as well. This chain connects TRBV7-9 to TRBJ1-5; D uncertain. Germline V gene data show CDR1 as SEHNR and CDR2 as FQNEAQ (reference sequence). The length of the CDR3 is 12 residues. Deletions cut 5 bases from V and 5 bases from J, with 7 bases between. The CDR3 nucleotides read TGTGCCAGCAGCAGGGCGGATCAGCCCCAGCATTTT. Protein: CASSRADQPQHF.

The CDR3 nucleotides are TGTGCCAGCAGCTTGACAGTAAGTGAAGCTTTCTTT. Translation gives CASSLTVSEAFF. V gene TRBV7-9 combines with J gene TRBJ1-1; possible D gene TRBD1, 5 bases. V lost 3 bases and J lost 7, with 9 bases in between. CDR1 and CDR2 from the germline V gene are SEHNR and FQNEAQ (reference sequence). The CDR3 runs 12 residues. The variable domain in full, completed from reference TRBV7-9 and TRBJ1-1, reads DTGVSQNPRHKITKRGQNVTFRCDPISEHNRLYWYRQTLGQGPEFLTYFQNEAQLEKSRLLSDRFSAERPKGSFSTLEIQRTEQGDSAMYLCASSLTVSEAFFGQGTRLTVV.

The chain recombines TRBV5-1 with TRBJ2-1, with D perhaps assigned TRBD1 or TRBD2 (5 bases each). The V end lost 0 bases, the J end lost 7 bases, and 11 bases lay between the germline ends. The CDR3 sequence is 14 residues long. Germline V lookup: CDR1 SGHRS, CDR2 YFSETQ. CDR3 protein: CASSLGVGGNEQFF. The CDR3 bases are TGCGCCAGCAGCTTGGGTGTTGGGGGAAATGAGCAGTTCTTC.

The CDR3 sequence is CASSLAGTDINTIYF. CDR3 bases: TGCGCCAGCAGCTTGGCCGGGACAGACATAAACACCATATATTTT. V gene TRBV5-1 combines with J gene TRBJ1-3; 7 bases line up with TRBD1. Germline V gene lookup returns CDR1 SGHRS and CDR2 YFSETQ. V shed 0 bases and J 6 bases; nucleotides not matched to a gene: 6. The CDR3 loop spans 15 amino acids.